Below, 13 T cell receptor beta chains from the same sample are listed, as sequenced in a study of blood T cell repertoires in COVID-19. Profiling relied on immunoSEQ multiplex PCR, and the TCRdb table lists in-frame clones only, not all of them. There are 150,000 to 200,000 clones in the sample; 76% occur only once, and roughly 17% lies in the top ten. What was sequenced was PBMCs or T cells enriched from blood (not recorded which). The origin of the receptors is a woman aged 50 to 60 with acute COVID-19.

The chain combines TRBV7-2 with TRBJ1-3; D not resolved. CDR1 and CDR2 (germline): SGHTA, FQGNSA. The V gene lost 2 bases and the J gene lost 0 bases, with 11 bases spanning the gap. The CDR3 has 16 amino acids. The CDR3 DNA reads as TGTGCCAGCAGCTTACGGGGATCAAGCTCTGGAAACACCATATATTTT. As protein: CASSLRGSSSGNTIYF. Drawing the rest from reference TRBV7-2 and TRBJ1-3, the complete variable domain is GAGVSQSPSNKVTEKGKDVELRCDPISGHTALYWYRQSLGQGLEFLIYFQGNSAPDKSGLPSDRFSAERTGGSVSTLTIQRTQQEDSAVYLCASSLRGSSSGNTIYFGEGSWLTVV.

This clone came up many times. J is TRBJ2-7 and V is TRBV10-3; D uncertain. The V gene's germline CDR1 is ENHRY and CDR2 SYGVKD. V dropped 8 bases and J dropped 3 bases, with 11 bases sitting between them. This CDR3 region has 12 residues. The CDR3 DNA reads TGTGCCATCGGGCGCACGGACTACGAGCAGTACGTC. Protein: CAIGRTDYEQYV.

This clone was picked up a small number of times. V gene TRBV4-1 combines with J gene TRBJ2-2; 7 bases fit TRBD1. CDR3 length: 18 residues. Germline-derived CDR1 and CDR2 are MGHRA and YSYEKL. V trimming: 3 bases; J trimming: 1 base; junction bases outside the gene matches: 11. The CDR3 bases are TGCGCCAGCAGCCAGAGAACCGGGACAGCCTTGAACACCGGGGAGCTGTTTTTT. Translated, it gives CASSQRTGTALNTGELFF.

The V gene is TRBV18, the J gene TRBJ2-2, with a tentative D call TRBD1 (5 bases). CDR3 size: 15 residues. Germline CDR1 reads KGHSH; CDR2 reads LQKENI. V gave up 2 bases and J gave up 5 bases, with 12 bases separating them. The CDR3 loop reads CASSPGKGRTGELFF. In DNA form, the CDR3 reads TGTGCCAGCTCACCAGGGAAGGGGCGTACCGGGGAGCTGTTTTTT.

This sequence joins TRBV7-6 and TRBJ2-1, with 8 positions matching TRBD1. J gave up 4 bases and V 4 bases, and 12 bases lay outside the gene matches. CDR3 length: 17 amino acids. Germline V gene sequence: CDR1 SGHVS, CDR2 FNYEAQ. This CDR3 reads CASSSGARDRLYNEQFF. The CDR3 coding sequence is TGTGCCAGCAGCTCTGGCGCCCGGGACAGGTTATACAATGAGCAGTTCTTC.

A single count supports this clone. The V gene is TRBV28, the J gene TRBJ2-2; possibly TRBD1 for D (7 bases). The V and J ends lost 5 bases and 4 bases respectively, with 17 bases between them. The CDR3 loop spans 16 amino acids. CDR1 MDHEN and CDR2 SYDVKM come from the germline V gene. As DNA, the CDR3 is TGTGCCAGCAGTCTCCGCGGAGGGGGCATCACCGGGGAGCTGTTTTTT. Its protein is CASSLRGGGITGELFF.

J is TRBJ1-5 and V is TRBV7-6, with D perhaps TRBD1 (6 bases). The CDR3 consists of 14 residues. Looked up from germline, CDR1 is SGHVS and CDR2 is FNYEAQ. Trimming cost V 11 bases and J 7 bases, with 21 bases left between them. The CDR3 protein is CACCWGGAGQPQHF. The CDR3 DNA follows: TGTGCCTGCTGCTGGGGGGGGGCAGGACAGCCCCAGCATTTT. Together with reference TRBV7-6 and TRBJ1-5, the CDR3 gives the full variable domain: GAGVSQSPRYKVTKRGQDVALRCDPISGHVSLYWYRQALGQGPEFLTYFNYEAQQDKSGLPNDRFSAERPEGSISTLTIQRTEQRDSAMYRCACCWGGAGQPQHFGDGTRLSIL.

The J gene is TRBJ1-1, the V gene TRBV21-1; TRBD1, the table's D call, was not compared with the DNA. TRBV21-1 constitutes a pseudogene. The CDR3 loop spans 15 amino acids. The CDR3 nucleotides read TGTGCCAGCACCCGGGACAGGGGGAGGATCACTGAAGCTTTCTTT. Its translation is CASTRDRGRITEAFF.

The chain recombines TRBV7-6 with TRBJ2-7; 10 bases agree with TRBD1. This CDR3 has 15 amino acids. Germline V gives CDR1 SGHVS, CDR2 FNYEAQ. The trim removed 5 bases at V and 3 bases at J, leaving 7 bases unmatched. The DNA for the CDR3 is TGTGCCAGCAGCCTCGACAGGGGGCCCAACTACGAGCAGTACGTC. Its translation: CASSLDRGPNYEQYV.

This chain joins TRBV5-1 and TRBJ2-3, with D unclear. This CDR3 is built from 14 residues. Per the germline V gene, CDR1 is SGHRS and CDR2 is YFSETQ. Trimming stripped 0 bases from V and 2 bases from J, with 7 bases between. The CDR3 sequence: CASSLGAPTDTQYF. The CDR3 DNA reads TGCGCCAGCAGCTTGGGAGCCCCCACAGATACGCAGTATTTT.

This clone has just a few counts. This chain uses TRBV10-2 with TRBJ1-2, with D hard to call. V lost 4 bases and J 3 bases, leaving 9 bases between the germline ends. From germline, CDR1 is WSHSY and CDR2 SAAADI. CDR3 size: 13 residues. CDR3 in DNA: TGCGCCAGCAGTGTTCCAGAACACTATGGCTACACCTTC. Translation gives CASSVPEHYGYTF.

The genes are TRBV7-2 and TRBJ1-4; 10 nucleotides match TRBD1. V lost 2 bases and J lost 5; bases outside the gene matches: 5. CDR1 and CDR2 from the germline V gene are SGHTA and FQGNSA. The CDR3 runs 16 residues. As DNA, the CDR3 is TGTGCCAGCAGCTTAATGGTGACAGGGGGCAATGAAAAACTGTTTTTT. Translation gives CASSLMVTGGNEKLFF. Drawing the rest from reference TRBV7-2 and TRBJ1-4, the complete variable domain is GAGVSQSPSNKVTEKGKDVELRCDPISGHTALYWYRQSLGQGLEFLIYFQGNSAPDKSGLPSDRFSAERTGGSVSTLTIQRTQQEDSAVYLCASSLMVTGGNEKLFFGSGTQLSVL.

This clone appeared many times. The same CDR3 is also encoded by other DNA sequences in this sample. The DNA of the CDR3 is TGCGCCAGCAGCCAAGGACAGGGGGCGAACTATGGCTACACCTTC. Its translation is CASSQGQGANYGYTF. This chain uses TRBV4-1 with TRBJ1-2, with 10 bases lining up with TRBD1. This CDR3 is 15 amino acids long. Trimming cost V 1 base and J 2 bases; bases outside gene matches: 1. In germline, CDR1 is MGHRA, CDR2 YSYEKL.